These T cell receptor beta chains were read from a single sample in a study of OX40 agonist ivuxolimab in advanced cancers. Libraries were prepared by immunoSEQ multiplex PCR; TCRdb keeps only in-frame clonotypes and omits some of them. The sample holds about 51,000 clones, 60% to 80% seen once. Material: CD4+ or CD8+ T cells sorted from blood, obtained in a trial of the OX40 agonist ivuxolimab. The receptor source for this set is an adult with an advanced solid tumor such as melanoma, head and neck, liver or kidney cancer. CDR3s include the opening cysteine and the closing phenylalanine or tryptophan. Each record gives: clone size, J gene, V gene, D gene, CDR3 protein, CDR3 DNA. The D gene is left open where the match is weak. Some rows mark clone size as missing; the rest say once, few, many or name a class of expanded clone.

once TRBJ2-1 TRBV7-9 - CASSLIAGNHNEQFF TGTGCCAGCAGCTTAATCGCGGGAAATCACAATGAGCAGTTCTTC
- TRBJ1-1 TRBV2 - CASSEAQEREAFF TGTGCCAGCAGTGAAGCCCAGGAACGGGAAGCTTTCTTT
- TRBJ2-1 TRBV9 TRBD2 CASSVGVGLGNEQFF TGTGCCAGCAGCGTAGGTGTGGGACTAGGAAATGAGCAGTTCTTC
once TRBJ2-1 TRBV5-5 - CASSLGTNEQFF TGTGCCAGCAGCTTGGGGACGAATGAGCAGTTCTTC
- TRBJ1-1 TRBV5-1 TRBD1 CASRRGSGTGGNTEAFF TGCGCCAGTCGGAGGGGTTCAGGAACAGGGGGCAACACTGAAGCTTTCTTT
- TRBJ2-1 TRBV4-1 - CASSQDQGGVGYYNEQFF TGCGCCAGCAGCCAAGATCAAGGGGGGGTCGGCTACTACAATGAGCAGTTCTTC
- TRBJ1-2 TRBV28 - CASASSGTINYGYTF TGTGCCAGCGCCTCCTCCGGGACGATCAACTATGGCTACACCTTC
few TRBJ1-2 TRBV27 - CASSPRQGHGYTF TGTGCCAGCAGTCCCCGCCAGGGACATGGCTACACCTTC
few TRBJ2-5 TRBV5-4 TRBD2 CASQRASGRKGKETQYF TGTGCCAGCCAGCGGGCTAGCGGGAGGAAGGGCAAAGAGACCCAGTACTTC
- TRBJ2-7 TRBV2 - CASRRDPGTSEQYF TGTGCCAGCAGACGGGACCCCGGCACAAGCGAGCAGTACTTC
once TRBJ1-2 TRBV11-2 - CASSLVGRSYTF TGTGCCAGCAGCTTAGTGGGCCGTAGCTACACCTTC
- TRBJ2-7 TRBV6-1 - CASSDRESYEQYF TGTGCCAGCAGTGATCGGGAGTCCTACGAGCAGTACTTC
- TRBJ2-7 TRBV19 TRBD2 CASSMNLRGTYEQYF TGTGCCAGTAGTATGAATTTGCGGGGGACCTACGAGCAGTACTTC
few TRBJ1-6 TRBV19 TRBD1 CASDTGGAYNSPLHF TGTGCCAGTGATACAGGGGGAGCCTATAATTCACCCCTCCACTTT
- TRBJ2-2 TRBV27 TRBD2 CASSWDYLTGELFF TGTGCCAGCAGTTGGGACTACCTCACCGGGGAGCTGTTTTTT
- TRBJ1-4 TRBV28 - CASSLRGEKLFF TGTGCCAGCAGTTTAAGGGGTGAAAAACTGTTTTTT
- TRBJ1-1 TRBV6-1 - CASSNREAFF TGTGCCAGCTCGAACAGGGAAGCTTTCTTT
- TRBJ2-7 TRBV9 - CASSVGLAGPREQYF TGTGCCAGCAGCGTAGGGTTGGCAGGCCCACGGGAGCAGTACTTC
medium-sized TRBJ2-4 TRBV6-6 - CASITLEGDIQYF TGTGCCAGTATTACCCTAGAGGGGGACATTCAGTACTTC
once TRBJ2-5 TRBV28 TRBD2 CASIPTWGGETQYF TGTGCCAGCATTCCCACGTGGGGGGGAGAGACCCAGTACTTC
- TRBJ2-2 TRBV29-1 - CSVAVGTTGELFF TGCAGCGTCGCCGTGGGTACCACCGGGGAGCTGTTTTTT
- TRBJ1-5 TRBV14 - CASSQDRNQPQHF TGTGCCAGCAGCCAAGACCGCAATCAGCCCCAGCATTTT
few TRBJ1-5 TRBV2 - CASSGYNQPQHF TGTGCCAGCAGTGGGTACAATCAGCCCCAGCATTTT
- TRBJ2-2 TRBV10-3 - CATREPGELFF TGTGCCACCAGGGAACCCGGGGAGCTGTTTTTT
- TRBJ2-5 TRBV5-4 - CASSPVGETQYF TGTGCCAGCAGCCCGGTGGGGGAGACCCAGTACTTC
once TRBJ2-5 TRBV10-1 TRBD1 CASSEAGQGDRETQYF TGCGCCAGCAGTGAAGCCGGGCAGGGGGATCGGGAGACCCAGTACTTC
once TRBJ1-1 TRBV5-1 - CASSMNGETEAFF TGCGCCAGCAGCATGAACGGGGAAACTGAAGCTTTCTTT
once TRBJ2-1 TRBV6-1 - CASGGWSGPGGEQFF TGTGCCAGCGGAGGCTGGAGCGGCCCCGGAGGTGAGCAGTTCTTC
- TRBJ2-7 TRBV7-8 TRBD1 CASSVSLQGSYEQYF TGTGCCAGCAGCGTTAGTTTACAGGGGTCCTACGAGCAGTACTTC
- TRBJ2-4 TRBV11-2 TRBD2 CASSFGLAGNIQYF TGTGCCAGCAGCTTCGGACTAGCGGGGAACATTCAGTACTTC
medium-sized TRBJ2-2 TRBV5-1 TRBD1 CASSYNDRATGELFF TGCGCCAGCAGCTATAATGACAGGGCCACCGGGGAGCTGTTTTTT
few TRBJ1-2 TRBV9 - CASSAITGSYGYTF TGTGCCAGCAGCGCCATTACAGGGTCCTATGGCTACACCTTC
- TRBJ1-1 TRBV28 - CASSLRYTEAFF TGTGCCAGCAGCCTACGTTACACTGAAGCTTTCTTT
- TRBJ2-3 TRBV7-6 - CASSQGGTDTQYF TGTGCCAGCAGCCAGGGGGGGACAGATACGCAGTATTTT
- TRBJ2-1 TRBV18 - CASSPFLWAARNNEQFF TGTGCCAGCTCACCGTTCCTCTGGGCGGCCCGAAACAATGAGCAGTTCTTC
- TRBJ2-3 TRBV7-9 - CASSLTGQDTDTQYF TGTGCCAGCAGCTTAACGGGGCAGGACACAGATACGCAGTATTTT
- TRBJ2-5 TRBV5-6 TRBD1 CASSPTGVRETQYF TGTGCCAGCAGCCCCACAGGGGTAAGAGAGACCCAGTACTTC
- TRBJ1-1 TRBV5-1 - CASRYGNTEAFF TGCGCCAGCAGATACGGGAACACTGAAGCTTTCTTT
few TRBJ1-5 TRBV4-1 - CASSALGQPQHF TGCGCCAGCAGCGCGCTAGGTCAGCCCCAGCATTTT
- TRBJ2-2 TRBV6-1 TRBD2 CASSVSSGRMNTGELFF TGTGCCAGCAGTGTGTCTAGCGGGAGAATGAACACCGGGGAGCTGTTTTTT
- TRBJ2-5 TRBV18 - CASSPQPVETQYF TGTGCCAGCTCACCCCAGCCCGTGGAAACCCAGTACTTC
- TRBJ1-4 TRBV7-9 TRBD1 CASSTYRGRGEKLFF TGTGCCAGCAGCACGTACAGGGGCCGCGGCGAAAAACTGTTTTTT
- TRBJ1-3 TRBV9 - CASSPRTDLMGNTIYF TGTGCCAGCAGCCCTCGGACAGACCTCATGGGAAACACCATATATTTT
- TRBJ2-7 TRBV30 TRBD1 CAWSAGTGGAYEQYF TGTGCCTGGAGTGCCGGGACAGGAGGAGCCTACGAGCAGTACTTC
once TRBJ2-7 TRBV7-2 TRBD1 CASSRDRDEQYF TGTGCCAGCAGCCGGGACAGGGACGAGCAGTACTTC
- TRBJ1-6 TRBV28 - CASSFGGGRNSPLHF TGTGCCAGCAGTTTCGGCGGGGGTCGTAATTCACCCCTCCACTTT
- TRBJ1-1 TRBV28 - CASRVGSTEAFF TGTGCCAGCAGGGTCGGCAGTACTGAAGCTTTCTTT
- TRBJ2-1 TRBV29-1 TRBD2 CSVDLAGSHSYNEQFF TGCAGCGTTGACCTAGCGGGGAGCCACTCCTACAATGAGCAGTTCTTC
few TRBJ1-1 TRBV10-2 TRBD1 CASTPAGGNTEAFF TGCGCCAGCACCCCCGCAGGGGGCAACACTGAAGCTTTCTTT
- TRBJ2-1 TRBV28 - CATSFQGTQFF TGTGCCACCTCCTTTCAAGGCACCCAGTTCTTC
- TRBJ1-3 TRBV18 - CASSPPGNGNTIYF TGTGCCAGCTCACCCCCGGGAAATGGAAACACCATATATTTT
few TRBJ1-1 TRBV19 TRBD1 CASSMSHRGTEAFF TGTGCCAGTAGTATGTCGCACAGGGGAACTGAAGCTTTCTTT
- TRBJ2-7 TRBV9 TRBD2 CASSTGTSGTYEQYF TGTGCCAGCAGCACAGGGACTAGCGGGACCTACGAGCAGTACTTC
- TRBJ2-5 TRBV29-1 TRBD1 CSADRVSQETQYF TGCAGCGCTGACAGGGTCTCCCAAGAGACCCAGTACTTC